A selection of T cell receptor beta chains follows, all from one sample in a study of a mutant IDH1 vaccine in newly diagnosed glioma. Only in-frame clones appear in the TCRdb table, and some are missing; sequencing was by immunoSEQ multiplex PCR. The table has 110,000 or so clones, roughly 90% seen once; the top ten hold 0.6% to 0.75%. No cognate antigen is known for these TCRs. The sequencing used PBMCs, collected from a glioma patient whose treatment included an IDH1 peptide vaccine. The receptors here all came from a woman in her forties or fifties with glioma. CDR3s include the opening cysteine and the closing phenylalanine or tryptophan. Some rows have no size entry. The others give once, few or many, or a class for an expanded clone.

v_call	j_call	clone_size	cdr3_aa
TRBV5-1	TRBJ1-1	NA	CASHEEGAEAFF
TRBV6-6	TRBJ1-5	NA	CASRTDSNQPQHF
TRBV7-9	TRBJ2-2	NA	CASSLQGTNTGELFF
TRBV5-1	TRBJ1-2	NA	CASSNQGDYGYTF
TRBV2	TRBJ2-7	NA	CASSEVAGGPNEQYF
TRBV27	TRBJ2-5	NA	CASSWAAGDVETQYF
TRBV30	TRBJ1-6	few	CAWTLGGSSYNSPLHF
TRBV5-4	TRBJ2-2	NA	CASSLSGRYTGELFF
TRBV28	TRBJ1-4	NA	CASSVFLRVRSEKLFF
TRBV30	TRBJ1-1	NA	CAWSLDLNTEAFF
TRBV11-2	TRBJ2-7	NA	CASSLVNPISYEQYF
TRBV28	TRBJ2-3	NA	CASSFRAGGVTDTQYF
TRBV29-1	TRBJ2-7	once	CSVKGRPYEQYF
TRBV7-2	TRBJ1-6	NA	CASSRASSYNSPLHF
TRBV4-1	TRBJ2-7	once	CASSQVQGPLKKQYF
TRBV15	TRBJ2-7	NA	CATSPQDRGTYEQYF
TRBV7-3	TRBJ1-1	NA	CASSLWAGGEAFF
TRBV5-6	TRBJ1-1	NA	CASTSGRNTEAFF
TRBV7-9	TRBJ2-3	NA	CASSPGTVYTQYF
TRBV4-2	TRBJ1-5	few	CASSQDRKSYSGNQPQHF
TRBV9	TRBJ2-1	NA	CASSVGGSWGDEQFF
TRBV5-4	NA	NA	CASSSYRVPYEQYF
TRBV18	TRBJ2-1	NA	CASSPRGTGPFGEQFF
TRBV9	TRBJ2-6	few	CASSVAKTASGANVLTF
TRBV9	TRBJ2-1	NA	CASSVEGQGGNEQFF
TRBV5-6	TRBJ1-1	NA	CASSVGTSRTEAFF
TRBV2	TRBJ2-5	NA	CASSPLAQETQYF
TRBV7-2	TRBJ1-5	NA	CASSLAGGRNQPQHF
TRBV7-3	TRBJ2-5	NA	CASSRRAGAGETQYF
TRBV28	TRBJ2-1	NA	CASSSDSYNEQFF
TRBV28	TRBJ1-2	NA	CASSSPYLRGGYTF
TRBV28	TRBJ2-5	NA	CASRSIPLAKTQETQYF
TRBV2	TRBJ2-7	NA	CASKWGGTGEQYF
TRBV30	TRBJ2-5	few	CAWSDGVVETQYF